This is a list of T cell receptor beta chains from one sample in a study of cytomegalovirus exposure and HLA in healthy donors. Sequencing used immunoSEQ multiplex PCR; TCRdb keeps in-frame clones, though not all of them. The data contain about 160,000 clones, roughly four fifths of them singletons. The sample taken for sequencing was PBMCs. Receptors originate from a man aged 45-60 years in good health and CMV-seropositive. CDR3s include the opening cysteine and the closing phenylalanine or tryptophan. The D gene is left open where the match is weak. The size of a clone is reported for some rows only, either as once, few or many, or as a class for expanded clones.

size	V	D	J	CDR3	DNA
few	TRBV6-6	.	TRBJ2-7	CASSHYTSYEQYF	TGTGCCAGCAGTCACTACACGTCCTACGAGCAGTACTTC
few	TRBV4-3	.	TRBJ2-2	CASSIEYGTLNTGELFF	TGCGCCAGCAGCATCGAGTATGGGACATTGAACACCGGGGAGCTGTTTTTT
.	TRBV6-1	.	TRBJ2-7	CASSEPAGATSSYEQYF	TGTGCCAGCAGTGAGCCGGCTGGGGCAACTTCAAGCTACGAGCAGTACTTC
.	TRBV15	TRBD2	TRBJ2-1	CATSREASGRNEQFF	TGTGCCACCAGCAGAGAGGCTAGCGGGAGGAACGAGCAGTTCTTC
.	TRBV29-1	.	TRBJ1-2	CSARTGRNYGYTF	TGCAGCGCGAGAACCGGCAGGAACTATGGCTACACCTTC
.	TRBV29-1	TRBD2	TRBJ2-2	CSGGGGAGELFF	TGCAGCGGGGGCGGGGGGGCCGGGGAGCTGTTTTTT
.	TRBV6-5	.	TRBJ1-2	CASRMTGIDGYTF	TGTGCCAGCAGGATGACAGGAATCGATGGCTACACCTTC
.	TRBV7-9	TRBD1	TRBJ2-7	CSSSLAQRQGIDEQYF	TGTTCCAGCAGCTTAGCGCAACGACAGGGGATCGACGAGCAGTACTTC
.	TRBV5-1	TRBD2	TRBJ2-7	CASSLASGVSYEQYF	TGCGCCAGCAGCTTGGCTAGCGGGGTGTCTTACGAGCAGTACTTC
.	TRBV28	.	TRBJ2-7	CASSRPVGDYEQYF	TGTGCCAGCAGCCGACCGGTGGGGGACTACGAGCAGTACTTC
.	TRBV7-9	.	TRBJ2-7	CSSGSWTDRSYEQYF	TGTTCCAGCGGTAGCTGGACAGATCGCTCCTACGAGCAGTACTTC
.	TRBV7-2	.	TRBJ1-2	CASSLRSIYGYTF	TGTGCCAGCAGCTTACGGTCCATATATGGCTACACCTTC
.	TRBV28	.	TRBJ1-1	CASSLDRFAFF	TGTGCCAGCAGTCTCGACAGGTTCGCTTTCTTT